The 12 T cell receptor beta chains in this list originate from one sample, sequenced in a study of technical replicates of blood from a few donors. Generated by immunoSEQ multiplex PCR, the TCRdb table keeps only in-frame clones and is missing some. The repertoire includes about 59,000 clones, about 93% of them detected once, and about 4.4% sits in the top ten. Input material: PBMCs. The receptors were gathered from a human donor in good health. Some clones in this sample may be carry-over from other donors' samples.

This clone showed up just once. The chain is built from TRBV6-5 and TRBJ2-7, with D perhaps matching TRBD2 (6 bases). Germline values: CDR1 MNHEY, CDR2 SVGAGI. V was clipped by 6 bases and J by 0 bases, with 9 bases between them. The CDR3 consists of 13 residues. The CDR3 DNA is TGTGCCAGCAGAGGAGGGAGCTCCTACGAGCAGTACTTC. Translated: CASRGGSSYEQYF.

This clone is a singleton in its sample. The CDR3 reads CASSLDRFTDTQYF. CDR3 in DNA: TGTGCCAGCAGCTTGGACAGGTTCACAGATACGCAGTATTTT. The chain links TRBV11-2 to TRBJ2-3, with 7 bases aligning to TRBD1. The CDR3 is 14 amino acids. Germline assignment: CDR1 SGHAT and CDR2 FQNNGV. J lost 2 bases, V lost 3 bases, and 2 bases had no gene match.

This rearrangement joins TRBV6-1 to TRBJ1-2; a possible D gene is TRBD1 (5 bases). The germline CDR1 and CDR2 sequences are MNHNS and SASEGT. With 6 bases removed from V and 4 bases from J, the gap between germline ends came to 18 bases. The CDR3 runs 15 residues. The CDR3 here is CASSKLTTGGYGYTF. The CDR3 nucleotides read TGTGCCAGCAGCAAACTTACCACCGGGGGCTATGGCTACACCTTC.

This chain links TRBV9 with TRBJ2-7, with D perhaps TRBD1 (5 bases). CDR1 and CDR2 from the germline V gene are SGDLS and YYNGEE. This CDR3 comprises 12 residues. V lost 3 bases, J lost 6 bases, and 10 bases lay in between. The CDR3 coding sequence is TGTGCCAGCAGCGGAACAGGACCCGAGCAGTACTTC. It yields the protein CASSGTGPEQYF.

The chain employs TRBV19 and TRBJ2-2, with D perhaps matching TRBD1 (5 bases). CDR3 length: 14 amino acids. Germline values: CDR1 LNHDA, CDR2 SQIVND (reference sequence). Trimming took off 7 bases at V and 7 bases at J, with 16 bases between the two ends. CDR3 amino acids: CASNSQGLSGELFF. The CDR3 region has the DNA TGTGCCAGTAATTCGCAGGGATTGAGCGGGGAGCTGTTTTTT.

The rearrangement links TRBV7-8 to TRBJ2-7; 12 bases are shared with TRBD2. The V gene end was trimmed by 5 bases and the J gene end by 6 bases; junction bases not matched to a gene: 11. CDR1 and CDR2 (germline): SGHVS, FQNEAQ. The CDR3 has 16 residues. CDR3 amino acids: CASSPVGRLAGVEQYF. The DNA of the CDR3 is TGTGCCAGCAGCCCCGTCGGGCGACTAGCGGGAGTCGAGCAGTACTTC.

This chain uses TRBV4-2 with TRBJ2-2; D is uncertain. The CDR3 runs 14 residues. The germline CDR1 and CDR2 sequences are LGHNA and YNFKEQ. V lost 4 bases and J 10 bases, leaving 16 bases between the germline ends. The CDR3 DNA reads TGTGCCAGCAGCCCATCTGAGGCGGATAAGGAGCTGTTTTTT. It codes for CASSPSEADKELFF.

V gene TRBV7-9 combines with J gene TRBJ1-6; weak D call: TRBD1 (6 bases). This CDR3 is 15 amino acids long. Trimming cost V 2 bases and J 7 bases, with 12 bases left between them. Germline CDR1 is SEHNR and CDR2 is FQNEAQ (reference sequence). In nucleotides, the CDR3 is TGTGCCAGCAGCTTACAGGGGAAACGGAATTCACCCCTCCACTTT. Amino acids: CASSLQGKRNSPLHF.

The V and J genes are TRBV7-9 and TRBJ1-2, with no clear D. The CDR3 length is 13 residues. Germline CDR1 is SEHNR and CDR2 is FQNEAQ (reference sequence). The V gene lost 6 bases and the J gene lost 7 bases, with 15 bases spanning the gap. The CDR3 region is CASSNDGPGGYTF. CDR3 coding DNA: TGTGCCAGCAGTAATGACGGCCCGGGTGGCTACACCTTC.

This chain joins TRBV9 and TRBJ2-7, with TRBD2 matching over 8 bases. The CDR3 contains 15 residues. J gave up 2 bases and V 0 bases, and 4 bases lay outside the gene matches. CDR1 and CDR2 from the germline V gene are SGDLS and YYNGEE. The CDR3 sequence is CASSVATSGPYEQYF. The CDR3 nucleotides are TGTGCCAGCAGCGTAGCTACTAGCGGCCCCTACGAGCAGTACTTC.

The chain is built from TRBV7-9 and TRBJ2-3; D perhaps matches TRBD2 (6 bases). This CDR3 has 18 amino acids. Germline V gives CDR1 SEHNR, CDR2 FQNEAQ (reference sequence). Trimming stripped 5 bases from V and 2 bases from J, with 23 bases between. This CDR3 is CASSTSLVMEGNTDTQYF. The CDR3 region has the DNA TGTGCCAGCAGCACTAGTCTCGTAATGGAGGGGAACACAGATACGCAGTATTTT.

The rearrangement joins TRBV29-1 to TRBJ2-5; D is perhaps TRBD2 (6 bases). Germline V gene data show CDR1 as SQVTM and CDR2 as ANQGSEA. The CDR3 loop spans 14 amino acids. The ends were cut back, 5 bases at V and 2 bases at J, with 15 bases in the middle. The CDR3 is CSVPLHGGQETQYF. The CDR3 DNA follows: TGCAGCGTTCCACTACACGGGGGACAAGAGACCCAGTACTTC.